What follows are 19 T cell receptor beta chains derived from one specimen sequenced in a study of shared clonotypes between healthy human individuals. Only in-frame clones appear in the TCRdb table, and some are missing; sequencing was by immunoSEQ multiplex PCR. The sample holds around 510,000 clones; roughly 79% are singletons and the top ten take around 12%. The sequenced sample was PBMCs. These receptors originate from a woman aged 40 to 49 in good health. Some clones in this sample may be carry-over from other donors' samples.

V gene TRBV28 combines with J gene TRBJ1-4; 8 bases fit TRBD1. Germline trimming cut 5 bases from V and 3 bases from J; bases unmatched to any gene: 11. Germline CDR1 and CDR2: MDHEN and SYDVKM. The CDR3 covers 17 residues. In nucleotides, the CDR3 is TGTGCCAGCAGTCCCGGACAGGGTGGTAGGGCTAATGAAAAACTGTTTTTT. Amino acids: CASSPGQGGRANEKLFF. Together with reference TRBV28 and TRBJ1-4, the CDR3 gives the full variable domain: DVKVTQSSRYLVKRTGEKVFLECVQDMDHENMFWYRQDPGLGLRLIYFSYDVKMKEKGDIPEGYSVSREKKERFSLILESASTNQTSMYLCASSPGQGGRANEKLFFGSGTQLSVL.

CDR3 loop: CASSLAGLASVDTQYF. The CDR3 bases are TGCGCCAGCAGCTTGGCGGGACTAGCTAGCGTAGATACGCAGTATTTT. V and J are TRBV5-1 and TRBJ2-3, with 9 bases matching TRBD2. J lost 5 bases, V lost 0 bases, and 7 bases had no gene match. Germline CDR1 reads SGHRS; CDR2 reads YFSETQ. The CDR3 runs to 16 residues. Full variable domain (rest looked up from reference TRBV5-1 and TRBJ2-3): KAGVTQTPRYLIKTRGQQVTLSCSPISGHRSVSWYQQTPGQGLQFLFEYFSETQRNKGNFPGRFSGRQFSNSRSEMNVSTLELGDSALYLCASSLAGLASVDTQYFGPGTRLTVL.

The chain has TRBV5-6 and TRBJ1-3; a possible D gene is TRBD1 (5 bases). This CDR3 is built from 15 residues. V gave up 3 bases and J gave up 3 bases, with 13 bases separating them. Germline CDR1 SGHDT, CDR2 YYEEEE. The CDR3 nucleotides read TGTGCCAGCAGCTCACTGAGGCAGGGTGGAAACACCATATATTTT. Its protein is CASSSLRQGGNTIYF.

DNA for the CDR3: TGTGCCAGCCGGCTGTGGGCGGGAGGGTCCATCAATGAGCAGTTCTTC. Its protein is CASRLWAGGSINEQFF. This chain joins TRBV11-2 and TRBJ2-1; 9 nucleotides align to TRBD2. The V gene's germline CDR1 is SGHAT and CDR2 FQNNGV. V trimming: 8 bases; J trimming: 6 bases; junction bases outside the gene matches: 14. The CDR3 extends over 16 amino acids.

A remark on this clone: One end of the junction fails to match germline, which may point to a read error. The V gene is TRBV18, the J gene TRBJ1-4, with D perhaps matching TRBD1 (5 bases). The CDR3 spans 17 residues. The germline V gene encodes CDR1 KGHSH and CDR2 LQKENI. Written as DNA, the CDR3 is TGTGCCAGCTCTCCACCAACCCAGGACATAACTAATGAAAAACTGTTTTTT. Encoded protein: CASSPPTQDITNEKLFF.

This sequence joins TRBV19 and TRBJ1-5; 10 nucleotides align to TRBD1. Trimming removed 5 bases from V and 3 bases from J; junction bases left unmatched: 10. The CDR3 has 17 amino acids. Germline V gene sequence: CDR1 LNHDA, CDR2 SQIVND (reference sequence). The DNA of the CDR3 is TGTGCCAGTAGTGGGGACAGGGGATATTTAGCCAATCAGCCCCAGCATTTT. Residues: CASSGDRGYLANQPQHF.

In the case of this clone: The same CDR3 arises from other DNA sequences in this sample as well. This chain uses TRBV5-1 with TRBJ2-2; TRBD2 aligns across 11 bases. Trimming removed 7 bases from V and 1 base from J; junction bases left unmatched: 6. The CDR3 is made up of 16 amino acids. The germline V gene has CDR1 SGHRS and CDR2 YFSETQ. The CDR3 loop reads CASSLGTSGNTGELFF. CDR3 DNA: TGCGCCAGCTCCTTAGGGACTAGCGGGAACACCGGGGAGCTGTTTTTT.

This clone was counted ten times or more. Other DNA sequences in this specimen translate into the identical CDR3. The rearrangement joins TRBV30 to TRBJ2-5; no reliable D call. V lost 1 base and J lost 5, with 11 bases in between. The CDR3 contains 13 residues. Germline assignment: CDR1 GTSNPN and CDR2 SVGIG (reference sequence). CDR3 nucleotide sequence: TGTGCCTGGAGTGATCTCAGAAGGGAGACCCAGTACTTC. Protein: CAWSDLRRETQYF.

The chain uses TRBV28 and TRBJ2-5; D uncertain. Deletions cut 7 bases from V and 4 bases from J, with 7 bases between. Per the germline V gene, CDR1 is MDHEN and CDR2 is SYDVKM. The CDR3 runs 11 residues. The CDR3 loop reads CASTSRETQYF. For the CDR3, the DNA is TGTGCCAGCACCTCCCGAGAGACCCAGTACTTC.

The rearrangement uses TRBV4-1 and TRBJ2-2, with D maybe TRBD1 (6 bases). The CDR3 length is 17 residues. Trimming shortened V by 5 bases and J by 2 bases, and 18 bases separated the two germline ends. From germline, CDR1 is MGHRA and CDR2 YSYEKL. The CDR3 is CASSYTYGTSNTGELFF. In nucleotides, the CDR3 is TGCGCCAGCAGCTACACTTACGGGACATCTAACACCGGGGAGCTGTTTTTT.

This clone was seen at least ten times. This sample includes further DNA sequences coding for the same CDR3. The V and J genes are TRBV1 and TRBJ1-2; TRBD1, the table's D call, lacks a check against the DNA. TRBV1 is listed as a pseudogene. The CDR3 has 16 amino acids. The CDR3 loop is CTSSQGAGGNEHGYTF. DNA for the CDR3: TGCACCAGCAGCCAGGGTGCAGGGGGAAACGAGCATGGCTACACCTTC.

This sequence joins TRBV7-9 and TRBJ1-1; weak D call: TRBD1 (5 bases). This CDR3 is built from 12 residues. Germline V gene lookup returns CDR1 SEHNR and CDR2 FQNEAQ (reference sequence). V was trimmed by 5 bases and J by 5 bases, leaving 9 bases between them. The CDR3 coding sequence is TGTGCCAGCAGCACCAGGGAAACTGAAGCTTTCTTT. Protein sequence: CASSTRETEAFF.

The V and J genes are TRBV29-1 and TRBJ2-7; tentative D call: TRBD1 (6 bases). CDR3 size: 13 residues. V was pared by 5 bases and J by 5 bases, with 16 bases between. Germline V CDR1 and CDR2: SQVTM, ANQGSEA. Written as DNA, the CDR3 is TGCAGCGTTAGGATCCGGACAGAAGACGAGCAGTACTTC. Amino acids: CSVRIRTEDEQYF.

The chain joins TRBV5-1 to TRBJ2-1; no clear D gene. The length of the CDR3 is 11 residues. Germline CDR1 and CDR2: SGHRS and YFSETQ. The V and J ends lost 4 bases and 6 bases respectively, with 5 bases between them. CDR3 DNA: TGCGCCAGCAGCGGCGGCAATGAGCAGTTCTTC. Translating it yields CASSGGNEQFF.

The chain recombines TRBV28 with TRBJ1-2; D unclear. V was trimmed by 6 bases and J by 2 bases, leaving 22 bases between them. Germline CDR1 MDHEN, CDR2 SYDVKM. CDR3 length equals 17 residues. CDR3 amino acids: CASRTHIQGRENYGYTF. DNA for the CDR3: TGTGCCAGCAGAACCCATATTCAAGGGCGGGAAAACTATGGCTACACCTTC.

The rearrangement joins TRBV5-1 to TRBJ2-1, with D unclear. Germline V lookup: CDR1 SGHRS, CDR2 YFSETQ. The CDR3 is made up of 11 amino acids. Trimming removed 2 bases from V and 9 bases from J, with 6 bases in between. In DNA form, the CDR3 reads TGCGCCAGCAGCTTCGCGGTTGAGCAGTTCTTC. Its protein is CASSFAVEQFF.

The chain couples TRBV10-2 to TRBJ2-5; TRBD1 is a possible D gene (5 bases). The end of the DNA fits TRBJ2-7 better, so the J call may be wrong. CDR3 length equals 11 residues. Germline CDR1 reads WSHSY; CDR2 reads SAAADI. CDR3 DNA: TGCGCCAGCACCCAGGGCAGCGAGCAGTACTTC. Translated, it gives CASTQGSEQYF.

J is TRBJ1-6 and V is TRBV11-2; 8 bases match TRBD1. Germline lookup yields CDR1 SGHAT and CDR2 FQNNGV. This CDR3 is 15 amino acids long. Losses at the gene ends were 2 bases for V and 9 bases for J; bases not matched to a gene: 6. The CDR3 region has the DNA TGTGCCAGCAGCTTAACCGGGACAGGCTCTTCACCCCTCCACTTT. Translating it yields CASSLTGTGSSPLHF.

This clone was counted a few times. V usage is TRBV11-2 and J usage is TRBJ2-5, with no clear D. The CDR3 runs 14 residues. Germline loops: CDR1 SGHAT, CDR2 FQNNGV. V dropped 2 bases and J dropped 5 bases, with 12 bases sitting between them. The CDR3 DNA sequence: TGTGCCAGCAGCTTACTCGGAGAGGAGGAGACCCAGTACTTC. Its protein product is CASSLLGEEETQYF.